Given below is one T cell receptor (beta chain) in context. Its antigen is not known. The source of the sample is a study of shared clonotypes between healthy human individuals. Study-level findings and limits: A generally larger estimated richness was seen in naive subsets than in memory subsets.

Once extracted for a subset, genomic DNA was divided evenly among several immunoSEQ plates. Libraries were prepared by immunoSEQ multiplex PCR; TCRdb keeps only in-frame clonotypes and omits some of them. The sample includes approximately 2.3 million clones, over 90% of them seen just once. The V segment lost 9 bases and the J segment 6 bases; nucleotides outside the gene matches: 8. This CDR3 region has 13 residues. CDR1 is MDHEN, CDR2 SYDVKM, per germline. The V and J genes are TRBV28 and TRBJ2-1, with 7 nucleotides matching TRBD1. The origin of this receptor is a man aged 18 to 29 in good health. Some clones in this sample may be carry-over from other donors' samples. The sample taken for sequencing was naive CD4+ T cells from PBMCs. Described subset: CD45RA+ positively selected. As DNA, the CDR3 is TGTGCCAGTGGACAGGTCGGGCGCAATGAGCAGTTCTTC. This gives the protein CASGQVGRNEQFF.